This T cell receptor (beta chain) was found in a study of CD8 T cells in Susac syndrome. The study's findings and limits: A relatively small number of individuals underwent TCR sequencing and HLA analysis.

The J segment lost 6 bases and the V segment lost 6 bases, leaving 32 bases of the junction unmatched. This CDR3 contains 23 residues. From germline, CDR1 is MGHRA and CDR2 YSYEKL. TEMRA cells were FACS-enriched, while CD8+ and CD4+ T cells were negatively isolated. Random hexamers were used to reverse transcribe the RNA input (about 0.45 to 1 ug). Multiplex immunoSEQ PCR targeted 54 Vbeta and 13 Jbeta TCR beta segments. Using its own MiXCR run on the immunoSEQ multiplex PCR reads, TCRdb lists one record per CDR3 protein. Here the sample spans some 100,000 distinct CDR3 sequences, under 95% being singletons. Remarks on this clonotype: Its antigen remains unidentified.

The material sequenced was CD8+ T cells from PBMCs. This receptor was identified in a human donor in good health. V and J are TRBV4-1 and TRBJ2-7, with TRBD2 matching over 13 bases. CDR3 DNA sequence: TGCGCCAGCAGGCAAATCGGGACAGGGGCCGGACTAGCGGGAGAGGTCGGTGGCGGCGAGCAGTACTTC. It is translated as CASRQIGTGAGLAGEVGGGEQYF.